Below, one TCR beta chain is given with its context. After removal of 6 bases from V and 5 bases from J, the junction contained 8 bases not matched to a gene. Germline V gene sequence: CDR1 MDHEN, CDR2 SYDVKM. The length of the CDR3 is 15 residues. Expressed TCRB transcripts were sequenced after all isolated RNA was converted to cDNA. Assay: immunoSEQ multiplex PCR; the TCRdb copy retains only in-frame clones and omits some. The data contain around 200,000 clones, 13% of them singletons. The data originate from a study of beta chain features in type 1 diabetes. Study summary: Healthy donors resembled patients in age, gender and cell yields.

This chain uses TRBV28 with TRBJ2-5; the match to TRBD2 covers 11 bases. The specimen sequenced was central memory CD4+ T cells from blood. The source of this sequence is a woman younger than 30 in good health. The chain's CDR3 is CASSHGLAGRETQYF. The CDR3 bases are TGTGCCAGCAGCCATGGACTAGCGGGCCGGGAGACCCAGTACTTC.